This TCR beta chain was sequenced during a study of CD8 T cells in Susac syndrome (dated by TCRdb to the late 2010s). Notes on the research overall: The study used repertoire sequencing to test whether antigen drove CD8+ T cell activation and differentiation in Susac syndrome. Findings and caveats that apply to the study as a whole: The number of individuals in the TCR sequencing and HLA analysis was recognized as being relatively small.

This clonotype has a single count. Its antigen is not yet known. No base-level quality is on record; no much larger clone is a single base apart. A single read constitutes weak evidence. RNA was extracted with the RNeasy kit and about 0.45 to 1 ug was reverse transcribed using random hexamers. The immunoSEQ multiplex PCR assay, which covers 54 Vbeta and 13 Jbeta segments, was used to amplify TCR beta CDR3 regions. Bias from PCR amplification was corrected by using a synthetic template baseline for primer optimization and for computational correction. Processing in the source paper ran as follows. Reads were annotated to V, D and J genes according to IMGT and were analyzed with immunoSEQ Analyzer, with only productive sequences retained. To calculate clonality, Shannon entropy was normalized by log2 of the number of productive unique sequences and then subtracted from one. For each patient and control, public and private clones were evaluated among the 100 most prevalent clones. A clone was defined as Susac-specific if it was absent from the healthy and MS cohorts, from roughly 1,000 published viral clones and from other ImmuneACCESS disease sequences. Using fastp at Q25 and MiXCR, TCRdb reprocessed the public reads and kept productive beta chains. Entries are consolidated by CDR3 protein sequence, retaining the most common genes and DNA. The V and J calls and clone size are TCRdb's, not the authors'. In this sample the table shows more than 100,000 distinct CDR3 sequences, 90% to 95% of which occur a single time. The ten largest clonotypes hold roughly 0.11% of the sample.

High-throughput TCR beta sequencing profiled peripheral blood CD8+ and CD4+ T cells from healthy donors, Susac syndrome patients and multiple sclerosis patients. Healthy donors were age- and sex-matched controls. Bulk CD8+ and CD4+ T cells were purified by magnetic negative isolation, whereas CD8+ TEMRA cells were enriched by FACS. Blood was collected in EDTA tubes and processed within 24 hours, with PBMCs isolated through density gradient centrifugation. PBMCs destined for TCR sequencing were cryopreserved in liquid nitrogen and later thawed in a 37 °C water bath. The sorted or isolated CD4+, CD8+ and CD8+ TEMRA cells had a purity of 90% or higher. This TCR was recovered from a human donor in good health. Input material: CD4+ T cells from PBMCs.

The nucleotides read TGCAGCGTTGCCGGGACAGGGACAACAGATACGCAGTATTTT. This is translated as CSVAGTGTTDTQYF. The receptor chain draws on TRBV29-1 and TRBJ2-3, and 9 junctional nucleotides match TRBD1. CDR1 and CDR2 are drawn from the germline V gene: SQVTM, ANQGSEA. V is pruned by 4 bases and J by 3 bases, leaving 5 bases of the junction without a gene match. CDR3 length: 14 amino acids, cysteine to phenylalanine. The retained sequence is limited to the CDR3, 42 bases, with the frame set at the first base.